The 21 T cell receptor beta chains reported below all come from one sample, sequenced in a study of T-cell memory formation after mild COVID-19. TCRdb fed the 5' RACE reads into MiXCR, producing one record per CDR3 protein. The table has about 100,000 distinct CDR3 sequences, 11% seen once. Sequencing was performed on PBMCs or a T cell subset sorted from them (not recorded which). The receptors shown here come from a young man who had mild COVID-19 (a few samples of this study predate the infection). Cell type and time point are not known.

The V and J genes are TRBV4-2 and TRBJ2-3; 14 bases align to TRBD2. V trimming: 0 bases; J trimming: 6 bases; junction bases outside the gene matches: 8. Germline CDR1 is LGHNA and CDR2 is YNFKEQ. The CDR3 consists of 18 residues. The CDR3 reads CASSQDRRLAGGPDTQYF. The CDR3 nucleotides are TGTGCCAGCAGCCAAGATCGACGACTAGCGGGGGGGCCTGATACGCAGTATTTT.

This clonotype was recorded a few times. The chain is built from TRBV19 and TRBJ1-2; a weak D match, TRBD1 (5 bases). V was trimmed by 11 bases and J by 7 bases, leaving 8 bases between them. The CDR3 loop spans 9 amino acids. Per the germline V gene, CDR1 is LNHDA and CDR2 is SQIVND (reference sequence). This chain's CDR3 is CAAGFGYTF. For the CDR3, the DNA is TGTGCCGCAGGGTTTGGCTACACCTTC.

This sequence joins TRBV7-9 and TRBJ1-5; 9 bases line up with TRBD1. J lost 1 base, V lost 1 base, and 5 bases had no gene match. This CDR3 has 17 residues. In germline, CDR1 is SEHNR, CDR2 FQNEAQ (reference sequence). CDR3 DNA: TGTGCCAGCAGCTTAGAAGGGACAGGGTACAGCAATCAGCCCCAGCATTTT. Its translation: CASSLEGTGYSNQPQHF.

V and J are TRBV20-1 and TRBJ2-7; D may be TRBD1 (6 bases). Germline CDR1 DFQATT, CDR2 SNEGSKA (reference sequence). The CDR3 totals 11 residues. V gave up 2 bases and J gave up 4 bases, with 6 bases separating them. CDR3 amino acids: CSARRGYEQYV. The CDR3 nucleotides read TGCAGTGCTAGAAGGGGGTACGAGCAGTACGTC.

The chain combines TRBV6-2 or TRBV6-3 with TRBJ1-5, with D maybe TRBD1 (5 bases). CDR1 is MNHEY, CDR2 SVGEGT, per germline. The CDR3 runs to 13 residues. The ends were cut back, 6 bases at V and 6 bases at J, with 12 bases in the middle. CDR3 coding DNA: TGTGCCAGCAGCCTCCAGGGAACTCAGCCCCAGCATTTT. Amino acids: CASSLQGTQPQHF.

This clonotype was seen repeatedly, ten times or more. J is TRBJ1-3 and V is TRBV11-2; D is ambiguous. Germline CDR1 reads SGHAT; CDR2 reads FQNNGV. Deletions cut 5 bases from V and 0 bases from J, with 17 bases between. The CDR3 is 17 amino acids. The CDR3 protein is CASSQTDAASSGNTIYF. CDR3 bases: TGTGCCAGCAGCCAAACGGACGCCGCGAGCTCTGGAAACACCATATATTTT.

The count of this clonotype is one. The V gene is TRBV12-3 or TRBV12-4, the J gene TRBJ2-1; D perhaps matches TRBD1 (6 bases). The CDR3 extends over 15 amino acids. V lost 6 bases and J lost 1, with 13 bases in between. The chain's CDR3 is CASRFGGNSYNEQFF. The CDR3 DNA sequence: TGTGCCAGCAGGTTTGGGGGCAATTCCTACAATGAGCAGTTCTTC.

The chain links TRBV7-6 to TRBJ2-5; the match to TRBD2 covers 12 bases. Losses at the gene ends were 1 base for V and 5 bases for J; bases not matched to a gene: 5. CDR3 length: 16 amino acids. Germline-derived CDR1 and CDR2 are SGHVS and FNYEAQ. The CDR3 sequence: CASSLGVLAGGETQYF. CDR3 sequence (DNA): TGTGCCAGCAGCTTAGGTGTCCTAGCGGGGGGGGAGACCCAGTACTTC.

This chain uses TRBV7-9 with TRBJ1-1; D is undetermined. The germline CDR1 and CDR2 sequences are SEHNR and FQNEAQ (reference sequence). With 6 bases removed from V and 6 bases from J, the gap between germline ends came to 17 bases. This CDR3 is 14 amino acids long. CDR3 sequence (DNA): TGTGCCAGCAGTTCGGGGAGTTGGGCTTCTGAAGCTTTCTTT. Residues: CASSSGSWASEAFF.

This clonotype has a handful of counts. The V call is TRBV7-9, the J call TRBJ1-1, with D unclear. Trimming took off 4 bases at V and 6 bases at J, with 9 bases between the two ends. The CDR3 consists of 12 residues. In germline, CDR1 is SEHNR, CDR2 FQNEAQ (reference sequence). CDR3 DNA: TGTGCCAGCAGCTCTTCCGCCTCTGAAGCTTTCTTT. Translation gives CASSSSASEAFF.

This clonotype ranks as medium-sized. The gene calls are TRBV12-3 or TRBV12-4 and TRBJ2-1; D is undetermined. V lost 6 bases and J lost 6, with 6 bases in between. This CDR3 spans 11 amino acids. The CDR3 loop is CASSLGNEQFF. Written as DNA, the CDR3 is TGTGCCAGCAGCTTGGGCAATGAGCAGTTCTTC.

The V gene is TRBV7-2, the J gene TRBJ2-4; TRBD2 aligns across 11 bases. This CDR3 region has 18 residues. In germline, CDR1 is SGHTA, CDR2 FQGNSA. V lost 5 bases and J lost 0; bases outside the gene matches: 9. The CDR3 DNA reads TGTGCCAGCAGCCCCAAACTAGCGGGGGCCATAGCCAAAAACATTCAGTACTTC. Amino acids: CASSPKLAGAIAKNIQYF. The whole variable domain, filled in from reference TRBV7-2 and TRBJ2-4, reads GAGVSQSPSNKVTEKGKDVELRCDPISGHTALYWYRQSLGQGLEFLIYFQGNSAPDKSGLPSDRFSAERTGGSVSTLTIQRTQQEDSAVYLCASSPKLAGAIAKNIQYFGAGTRLSVL.

This clonotype was counted only a few times. The chain joins TRBV6-2 or TRBV6-3 to TRBJ2-4; D might be TRBD1 (6 bases). Trimming took 6 bases from V and 2 from J, leaving 11 bases between them. CDR1 and CDR2 (germline): MNHEY, SVGEGT. The CDR3 has 14 amino acids. The chain's CDR3 is CASSFDRPKNIQYF. CDR3 sequence (DNA): TGTGCCAGCAGCTTCGACAGGCCCAAAAACATTCAGTACTTC.

This clonotype occurred a few times. V usage is TRBV11-2 and J usage is TRBJ2-5; D remains unclear. The CDR3 consists of 18 residues. V was trimmed by 0 bases and J by 4 bases, leaving 21 bases between them. Germline lookup yields CDR1 SGHAT and CDR2 FQNNGV. CDR3 DNA sequence: TGTGCCAGCAGCTTAGAGATCCCCGGGTCAGCAGCCGCAGAGACCCAGTACTTC. Residues: CASSLEIPGSAAAETQYF.

This clonotype was recorded a few times. This chain uses TRBV7-2 with TRBJ1-2; D unresolved. Looked up from germline, CDR1 is SGHTA and CDR2 is FQGNSA. The germline V and J ends were trimmed by 5 bases and 5 bases, with 9 bases remaining between them. CDR3 length equals 12 residues. CDR3 nucleotides: TGTGCCAGCAGCGGGAGAGGGTATGGCTACACCTTC. Encoded protein: CASSGRGYGYTF.

The sample holds a few counts of this clonotype. V is TRBV4-3 and J is TRBJ1-5, with D perhaps TRBD1 (5 bases). The CDR3 is made up of 17 amino acids. Germline CDR1 is LGHNA and CDR2 is YSLEER. V dropped 0 bases and J dropped 10 bases, with 22 bases sitting between them. The CDR3 loop is CASSQDESRSGKFPQHF. The CDR3 DNA sequence: TGCGCCAGCAGCCAAGATGAGAGTCGGTCAGGGAAATTCCCCCAGCATTTT.

The chain couples TRBV6-5 to TRBJ2-1; D is ambiguous. With 2 bases removed from V and 0 bases from J, the gap between germline ends came to 8 bases. Per the germline V gene, CDR1 is MNHEY and CDR2 is SVGAGI. This CDR3 is 15 amino acids long. CDR3 DNA sequence: TGTGCCAGCAGTTACCTGGAAAGCTCCTACAATGAGCAGTTCTTC. Its translation: CASSYLESSYNEQFF.

This clonotype was picked up many times. V usage is TRBV7-9 and J usage is TRBJ2-2; D gene uncertain. The CDR3 totals 12 residues. Trimming took off 3 bases at V and 4 bases at J, with 3 bases between the two ends. The germline V gene has CDR1 SEHNR and CDR2 FQNEAQ (reference sequence). CDR3 loop: CASSFTTGELFF. The CDR3 bases are TGTGCCAGCAGCTTCACCACCGGGGAGCTGTTTTTT.

V is TRBV29-1 and J is TRBJ2-2, with 8 bases identical to TRBD1. CDR1 is SQVTM, CDR2 ANQGSEA, per germline. The V gene end was trimmed by 6 bases and the J gene end by 0 bases; junction bases not matched to a gene: 6. The CDR3 is made up of 15 amino acids. Written as DNA, the CDR3 is TGCAGCGTGATATGGACAGGGACGAACACCGGGGAGCTGTTTTTT. The encoded protein is CSVIWTGTNTGELFF.

A few counts support this clonotype. This chain joins TRBV9 and TRBJ2-7; 7 bases line up with TRBD1. CDR1 is SGDLS, CDR2 YYNGEE, per germline. Losses at the gene ends were 5 bases for V and 1 base for J; bases not matched to a gene: 9. The CDR3 contains 15 residues. The CDR3 coding sequence is TGTGCCAGCAGTCCTCAACAGGGGTTTTCCTACGAGCAGTACTTC. It specifies CASSPQQGFSYEQYF.

In its sample, this clonotype was seen a few times. The chain is built from TRBV27 and TRBJ1-2, with D perhaps matching TRBD1 (5 bases). Trimming cost V 2 bases and J 3 bases, with 7 bases left between them. Germline CDR1 is MNHEY and CDR2 is SMNVEV (reference sequence). The CDR3 is 13 residues long. The CDR3, as DNA: TGTGCCAGCAGTTTAGGGGGACACTATGGCTACACCTTC. Protein product: CASSLGGHYGYTF.